Here is one T cell receptor (beta chain) with its context. Seattle enrolled patients during active infection and tracked them longitudinally. Deletions cut 4 bases from V and 5 bases from J, with 10 bases between. Per germline, CDR1 SGHDT and CDR2 YYEEEE. The CDR3 has 13 residues. Per the authors' pipeline: How many nucleated cells were present was estimated from reference gene primer amplification. The data were produced by immunoSEQ multiplex PCR, yet TCRdb's version contains in-frame clones alone and is incomplete. The D gene and trimming were derived from the DNA, and the V and J assignments and clone size from that table. The sample holds approximately 170,000 clones; approximately 95% are singletons and the top ten take less than 2%. The data were obtained in a study of blood T cell repertoires in COVID-19. Overall study: Both acute and convalescent COVID-19 samples were obtained from the United States, Italy and Spain. T cells, B-cell-depleted T cells, or PBMCs provided the cDNA or gDNA that served as material.

This chain links TRBV5-6 with TRBJ2-1; D not certain. Material for sequencing was peripheral blood. This TCR came from a woman between 55 and 75 years old with COVID-19, enrolled during active disease. The CDR3 loop reads CASSPGGDNEQFF. CDR3 DNA sequence: TGTGCCAGCAGCCCCGGCGGCGACAATGAGCAGTTCTTC.